This note documents a single T cell receptor beta chain sequence. Its specificity is not known. The data belong to a study of early stage breast cancer tumors. Study-level background: ER+/PR+/HER2- status applied to about 75% of the 16 invasive breast tumors.

Whole-study results and caveats: Tumor and normal breast were distinguished via blood comparison in most of the 16 patients.

The CDR3 length is 17 residues. Germline CDR1 and CDR2: SGHRS and YFSETQ. After removal of 3 bases from V and 5 bases from J, the junction contained 15 bases not matched to a gene. The repertoire was sequenced with immunoSEQ multiplex PCR; TCRdb's copy has only in-frame clones and lacks some. The data contain about 51,000 clones, 78% of them singletons. V and J are TRBV5-1 and TRBJ1-2, with 8 bases identical to TRBD1. This sequence was found in a person aged 35-49 years with breast cancer. The sequenced sample was blood. CDR3 protein: CASSSGQGSSGSYGYTF. The CDR3 nucleotides are TGCGCCAGCAGCTCCGGACAGGGAAGCAGCGGTAGTTATGGCTACACCTTC.